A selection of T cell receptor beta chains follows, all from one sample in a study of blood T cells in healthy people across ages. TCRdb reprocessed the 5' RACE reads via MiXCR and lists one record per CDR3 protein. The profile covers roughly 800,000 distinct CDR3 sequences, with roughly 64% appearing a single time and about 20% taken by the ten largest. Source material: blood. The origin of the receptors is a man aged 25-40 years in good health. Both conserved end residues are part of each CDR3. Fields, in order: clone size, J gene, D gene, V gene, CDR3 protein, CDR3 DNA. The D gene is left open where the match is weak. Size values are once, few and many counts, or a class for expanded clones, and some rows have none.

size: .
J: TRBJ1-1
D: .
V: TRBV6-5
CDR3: CASRSLAANTEAFF
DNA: TGTGCCAGCAGGTCCCTCGCGGCGAACACTGAAGCTTTCTTT

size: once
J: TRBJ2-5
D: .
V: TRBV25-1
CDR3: CASSEYILETQYF
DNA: TGTGCCAGCAGTGAATATATTCTAGAGACCCAGTACTTC

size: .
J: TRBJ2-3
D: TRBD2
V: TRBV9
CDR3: CASSPIAGGAYSHQYF
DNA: TGTGCCAGCAGCCCCATAGCCGGGGGGGCCTACTCCCATCAGTATTTT

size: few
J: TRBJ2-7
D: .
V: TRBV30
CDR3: CAWSRATYEQYF
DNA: TGTGCCTGGAGCAGGGCCACCTACGAGCAGTACTTC

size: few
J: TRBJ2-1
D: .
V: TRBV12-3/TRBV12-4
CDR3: CASTLLYNEQFF
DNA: TGTGCCAGCACCCTTCTCTACAATGAGCAGTTCTTC

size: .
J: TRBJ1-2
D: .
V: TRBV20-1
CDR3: CSARHTSYRQYGYTF
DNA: TGCAGTGCTAGACATACAAGCTATAGACAGTATGGCTACACCTTC

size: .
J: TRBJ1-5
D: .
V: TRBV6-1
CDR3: CASSIWANQPQHF
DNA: TGTGCCAGCAGTATATGGGCCAATCAGCCCCAGCATTTT

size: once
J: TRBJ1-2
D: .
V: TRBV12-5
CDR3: CASGPGTSYGYTF
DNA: TGTGCTAGTGGCCCAGGGACGAGCTATGGCTACACCTTC

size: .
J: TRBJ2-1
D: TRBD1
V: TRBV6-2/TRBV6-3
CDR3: CASSSQQGRYNEQFF
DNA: TGTGCCAGCAGTTCCCAACAGGGGAGATACAATGAGCAGTTCTTC

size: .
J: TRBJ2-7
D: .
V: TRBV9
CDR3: CASSGAGELYEQYF
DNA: TGTGCCAGCAGCGGTGCAGGGGAGCTCTACGAGCAGTACTTC

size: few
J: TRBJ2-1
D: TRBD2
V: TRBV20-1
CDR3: CSARRLAGGRGGQFF
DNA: TGCAGTGCCCGTCGACTAGCGGGAGGCCGAGGAGGGCAGTTCTTC

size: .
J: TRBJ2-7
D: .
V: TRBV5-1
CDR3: CASSFADPTSYEQYF
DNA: TGCGCCAGCAGCTTTGCGGACCCGACCTCCTACGAGCAGTACTTC

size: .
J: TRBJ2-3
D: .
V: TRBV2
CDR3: CASSDTVTGSTDTQYF
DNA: TGTGCCAGCAGTGATACGGTGACTGGGAGCACAGATACGCAGTATTTT

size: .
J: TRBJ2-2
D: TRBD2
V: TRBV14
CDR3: CASRSSGSTGELFF
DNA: TGTGCCAGCAGAAGTAGCGGGAGTACCGGGGAGCTGTTTTTT

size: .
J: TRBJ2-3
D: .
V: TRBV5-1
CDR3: CASSAGIADTQYF
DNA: TGCGCCAGCAGCGCCGGGATCGCAGATACGCAGTATTTT

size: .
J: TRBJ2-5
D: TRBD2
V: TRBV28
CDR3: CASSPGTRGFLETQYF
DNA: TGTGCCAGCAGTCCCGGGACTAGGGGTTTCCTTGAGACCCAGTACTTC

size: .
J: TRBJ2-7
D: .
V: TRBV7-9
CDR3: CASSLSQGANEQYF
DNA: TGTGCCAGCAGCTTAAGCCAGGGAGCGAATGAGCAGTACTTC

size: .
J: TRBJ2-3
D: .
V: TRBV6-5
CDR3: CASSPGGPGSTDTQYF
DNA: TGTGCCAGCAGTCCGGGGGGCCCAGGGAGCACAGATACGCAGTATTTT

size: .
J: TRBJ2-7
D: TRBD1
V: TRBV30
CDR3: CAWSTFGTGLSYEQYF
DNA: TGTGCCTGGTCAACATTTGGGACAGGCCTCTCCTACGAGCAGTACTTC

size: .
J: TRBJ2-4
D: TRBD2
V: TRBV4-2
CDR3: CASSQGLLGTSGLNIQYF
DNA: TGTGCCAGCAGCCAAGGATTACTGGGGACTAGCGGGTTAAACATTCAGTACTTC

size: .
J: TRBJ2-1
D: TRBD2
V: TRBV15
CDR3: CATSLVEGLAGGWQFF
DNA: TGTGCCACCAGCCTGGTAGAGGGACTAGCGGGAGGGTGGCAGTTCTTC

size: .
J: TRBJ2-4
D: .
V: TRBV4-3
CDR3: CASSQDLDSNIQYF
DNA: TGCGCCAGCAGCCAAGATCTAGACAGCAACATTCAGTACTTC

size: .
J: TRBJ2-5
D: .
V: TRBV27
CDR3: CASSLSGTLKETQYF
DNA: TGTGCCAGCAGTTTATCGGGGACCTTAAAAGAGACCCAGTACTTC

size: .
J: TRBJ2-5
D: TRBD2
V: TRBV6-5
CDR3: CASSSRAGVEQYF
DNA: TGTGCCAGCAGCTCACGAGCGGGAGTTGAGCAGTACTTC

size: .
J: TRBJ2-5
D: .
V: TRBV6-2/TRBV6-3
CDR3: CASIPTGGYNEQYF
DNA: TGTGCCAGCATACCGACAGGAGGATACAATGAGCAGTACTTC

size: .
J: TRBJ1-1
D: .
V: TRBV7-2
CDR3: CASSSHPTTGAFF
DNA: TGTGCCAGCAGCTCCCACCCCACGACAGGAGCTTTCTTT

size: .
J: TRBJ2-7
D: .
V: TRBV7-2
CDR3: CASSRRAGALYNEQYF
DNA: TGTGCCAGCAGCCGCCGGGCGGGGGCCCTCTACAATGAGCAGTACTTC

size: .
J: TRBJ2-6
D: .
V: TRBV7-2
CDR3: CASSLAGLFSGANVLTF
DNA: TGTGCCAGCAGCTTAGCCGGCCTCTTCTCTGGGGCTAACGTCCTGACTTTC

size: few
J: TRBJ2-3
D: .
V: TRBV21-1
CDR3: CASSKVFASGRMDTQYF
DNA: TGTGCCAGCAGCAAAGTATTTGCTAGCGGGAGGATGGATACGCAGTATTTT

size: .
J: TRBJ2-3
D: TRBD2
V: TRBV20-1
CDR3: CSARELAGLDTQYF
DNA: TGCAGTGCTAGAGAACTAGCGGGGCTGGATACGCAGTATTTT

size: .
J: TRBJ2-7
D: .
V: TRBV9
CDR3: CASSVAGISSYEQYF
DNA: TGTGCCAGCAGCGTGGCAGGCATCAGCTCCTACGAGCAGTACTTC

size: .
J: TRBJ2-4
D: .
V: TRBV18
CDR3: CASSPPRGAGENIQYF
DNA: TGTGCCAGCTCACCACCCCGCGGGGCTGGGGAAAACATTCAGTACTTC

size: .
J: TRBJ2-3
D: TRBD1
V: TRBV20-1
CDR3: CSAWTGVSTDTQYF
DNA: TGCAGTGCTTGGACAGGGGTGAGCACAGATACGCAGTATTTT

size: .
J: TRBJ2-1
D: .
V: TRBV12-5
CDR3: CASGLGPSEQFF
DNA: TGTGCTAGTGGTTTGGGCCCTAGCGAGCAGTTCTTC

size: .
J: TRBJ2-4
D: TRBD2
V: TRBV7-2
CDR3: CASSLTSVTIQYF
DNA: TGTGCCAGCAGCTTAACTAGCGTCACGATTCAGTACTTC

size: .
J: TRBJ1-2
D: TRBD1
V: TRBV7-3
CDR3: CASSLIAGTGNGYTF
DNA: TGTGCCAGCAGCTTAATCGCCGGGACAGGGAATGGCTACACCTTC

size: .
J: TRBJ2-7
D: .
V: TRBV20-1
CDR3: CSAAQSSYEQYF
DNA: TGCAGTGCCGCACAGAGCTCCTACGAGCAGTACTTC

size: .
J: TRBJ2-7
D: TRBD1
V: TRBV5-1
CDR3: CASSLGQPGSSYEQYF
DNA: TGCGCCAGCAGCCTGGGACAGCCGGGGAGCTCCTACGAGCAGTACTTC

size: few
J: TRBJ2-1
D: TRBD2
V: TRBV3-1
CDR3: CASSRQLAAGQFF
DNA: TGTGCCAGCAGCCGACAACTAGCGGCTGGCCAGTTCTTC

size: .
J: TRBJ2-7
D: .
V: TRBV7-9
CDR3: CASSSLGGLRGAGQYF
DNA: TGTGCCAGCAGCTCGTTAGGGGGACTTCGCGGCGCGGGTCAGTACTTC

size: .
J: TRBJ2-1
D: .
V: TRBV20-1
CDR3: CSASPGNNEQFF
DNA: TGCAGTGCTAGTCCGGGGAACAATGAGCAGTTCTTC

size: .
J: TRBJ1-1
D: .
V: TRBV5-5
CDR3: CASSLVSFGEKAFF
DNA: TGTGCCAGCAGCTTGGTTTCGTTTGGAGAAAAGGCTTTCTTT

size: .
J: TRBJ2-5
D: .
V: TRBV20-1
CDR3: CSATRPEAQYF
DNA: TGCAGTGCGACCCGACCCGAGGCCCAGTACTTC

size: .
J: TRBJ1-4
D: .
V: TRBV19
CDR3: CASSIRARREKLFF
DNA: TGTGCCAGTAGTATAAGGGCTCGACGGGAAAAACTGTTTTTT

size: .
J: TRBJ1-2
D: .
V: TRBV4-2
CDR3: CASSLGGGVGYGYTF
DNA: TGTGCCAGCAGCCTTGGCGGCGGGGTGGGCTATGGCTACACCTTC

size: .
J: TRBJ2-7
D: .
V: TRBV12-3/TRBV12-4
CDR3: CASSVGKGREQYF
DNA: TGTGCCAGCAGTGTCGGGAAGGGGCGCGAGCAGTACTTC

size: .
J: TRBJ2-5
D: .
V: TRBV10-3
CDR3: CAIGQGAPETQYF
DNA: TGTGCCATCGGTCAAGGGGCGCCAGAGACCCAGTACTTC

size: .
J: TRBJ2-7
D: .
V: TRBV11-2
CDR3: CASSLERTTYEQYF
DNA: TGTGCCAGCAGCTTAGAAAGGACAACCTACGAGCAGTACTTC

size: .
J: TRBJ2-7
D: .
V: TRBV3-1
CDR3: CASSQSGSTHYEQYF
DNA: TGTGCCAGCAGCCAATCAGGGAGTACCCACTACGAGCAGTACTTC

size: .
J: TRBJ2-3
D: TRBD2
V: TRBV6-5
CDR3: CASSQGLVVDTQYF
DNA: TGTGCCAGCAGTCAGGGACTAGTGGTAGATACGCAGTATTTT

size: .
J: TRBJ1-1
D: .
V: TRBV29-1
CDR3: CSVERYEGLNTEAFF
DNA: TGCAGCGTTGAAAGGTATGAGGGCCTGAACACTGAAGCTTTCTTT

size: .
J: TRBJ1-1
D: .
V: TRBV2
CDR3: CASSAYRDRNTEAFF
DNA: TGTGCCAGCAGTGCCTACAGGGACCGGAACACTGAAGCTTTCTTT

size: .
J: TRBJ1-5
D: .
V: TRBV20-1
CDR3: CSAILGGQPQHF
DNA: TGCAGTGCTATATTAGGGGGTCAGCCCCAGCATTTT

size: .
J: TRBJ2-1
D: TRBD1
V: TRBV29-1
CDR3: CSVGQGSFNEQFF
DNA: TGCAGCGTGGGACAGGGGTCATTCAATGAGCAGTTCTTC

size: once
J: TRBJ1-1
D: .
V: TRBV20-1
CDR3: CSARVLRAEAFF
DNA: TGCAGTGCTAGAGTTTTGAGGGCGGAGGCTTTCTTT

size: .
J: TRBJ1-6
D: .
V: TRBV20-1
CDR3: CSAPKVQGGYDSPLHF
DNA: TGCAGTGCTCCCAAGGTCCAGGGAGGTTATGATTCACCCCTCCACTTT

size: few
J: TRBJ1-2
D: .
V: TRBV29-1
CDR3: CSVLSRGGYTF
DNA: TGCAGCGTTCTTTCCCGGGGTGGCTACACCTTC

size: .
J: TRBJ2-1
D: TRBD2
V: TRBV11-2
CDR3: CASSLDRAGGKEQFF
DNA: TGTGCCAGCAGCTTAGATAGGGCGGGGGGAAAAGAGCAGTTCTTC

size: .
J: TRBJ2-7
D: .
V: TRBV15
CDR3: CATSRVGNYEQYF
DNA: TGTGCCACCAGCAGGGTCGGGAACTACGAGCAGTACTTC

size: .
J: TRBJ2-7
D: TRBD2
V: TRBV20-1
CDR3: CSARDLGLAGGSYEQYF
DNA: TGCAGTGCTAGAGATCTGGGACTAGCGGGAGGGTCCTACGAGCAGTACTTC